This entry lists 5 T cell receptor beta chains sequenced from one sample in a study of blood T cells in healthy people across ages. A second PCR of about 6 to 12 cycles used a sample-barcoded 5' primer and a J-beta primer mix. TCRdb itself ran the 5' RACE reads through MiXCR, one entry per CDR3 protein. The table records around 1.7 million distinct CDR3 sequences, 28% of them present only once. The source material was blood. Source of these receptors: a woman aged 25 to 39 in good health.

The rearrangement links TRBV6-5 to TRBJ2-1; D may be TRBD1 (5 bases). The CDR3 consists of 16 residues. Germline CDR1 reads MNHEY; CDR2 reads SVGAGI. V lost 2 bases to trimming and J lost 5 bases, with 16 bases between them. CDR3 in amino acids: CASSYLAGMRHNEQFF. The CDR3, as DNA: TGTGCCAGCAGTTACCTGGCAGGGATGAGGCACAATGAGCAGTTCTTC.

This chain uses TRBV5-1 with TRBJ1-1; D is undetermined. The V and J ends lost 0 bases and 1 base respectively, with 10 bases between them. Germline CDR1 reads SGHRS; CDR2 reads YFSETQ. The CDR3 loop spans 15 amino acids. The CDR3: CASSLGPDGNTEAFF. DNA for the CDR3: TGCGCCAGCAGCTTGGGTCCCGACGGGAACACTGAAGCTTTCTTT.

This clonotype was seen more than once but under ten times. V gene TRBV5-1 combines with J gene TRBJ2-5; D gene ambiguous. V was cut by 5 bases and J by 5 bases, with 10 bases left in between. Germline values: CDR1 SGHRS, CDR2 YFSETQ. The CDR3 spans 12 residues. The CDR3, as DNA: TGCGCCAGCAGGGTGTCGTATGAGACCCAGTACTTC. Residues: CASRVSYETQYF. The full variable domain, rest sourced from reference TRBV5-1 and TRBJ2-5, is KAGVTQTPRYLIKTRGQQVTLSCSPISGHRSVSWYQQTPGQGLQFLFEYFSETQRNKGNFPGRFSGRQFSNSRSEMNVSTLELGDSALYLCASRVSYETQYFGPGTRLLVL.

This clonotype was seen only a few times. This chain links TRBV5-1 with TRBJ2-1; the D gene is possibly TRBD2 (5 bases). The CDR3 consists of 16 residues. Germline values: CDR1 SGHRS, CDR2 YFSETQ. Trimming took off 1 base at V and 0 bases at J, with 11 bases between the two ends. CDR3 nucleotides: TGCGCCAGCAGCTTGTCCGGGATTAGCTCCTACAATGAGCAGTTCTTC. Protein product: CASSLSGISSYNEQFF.

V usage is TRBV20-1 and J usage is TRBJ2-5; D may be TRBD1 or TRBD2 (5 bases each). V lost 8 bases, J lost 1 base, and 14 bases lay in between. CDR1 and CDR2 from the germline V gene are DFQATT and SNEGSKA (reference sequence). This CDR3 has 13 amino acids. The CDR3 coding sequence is TGCAGTACTTGGGACCCTATCCAAGAGACCCAGTACTTC. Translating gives CSTWDPIQETQYF.